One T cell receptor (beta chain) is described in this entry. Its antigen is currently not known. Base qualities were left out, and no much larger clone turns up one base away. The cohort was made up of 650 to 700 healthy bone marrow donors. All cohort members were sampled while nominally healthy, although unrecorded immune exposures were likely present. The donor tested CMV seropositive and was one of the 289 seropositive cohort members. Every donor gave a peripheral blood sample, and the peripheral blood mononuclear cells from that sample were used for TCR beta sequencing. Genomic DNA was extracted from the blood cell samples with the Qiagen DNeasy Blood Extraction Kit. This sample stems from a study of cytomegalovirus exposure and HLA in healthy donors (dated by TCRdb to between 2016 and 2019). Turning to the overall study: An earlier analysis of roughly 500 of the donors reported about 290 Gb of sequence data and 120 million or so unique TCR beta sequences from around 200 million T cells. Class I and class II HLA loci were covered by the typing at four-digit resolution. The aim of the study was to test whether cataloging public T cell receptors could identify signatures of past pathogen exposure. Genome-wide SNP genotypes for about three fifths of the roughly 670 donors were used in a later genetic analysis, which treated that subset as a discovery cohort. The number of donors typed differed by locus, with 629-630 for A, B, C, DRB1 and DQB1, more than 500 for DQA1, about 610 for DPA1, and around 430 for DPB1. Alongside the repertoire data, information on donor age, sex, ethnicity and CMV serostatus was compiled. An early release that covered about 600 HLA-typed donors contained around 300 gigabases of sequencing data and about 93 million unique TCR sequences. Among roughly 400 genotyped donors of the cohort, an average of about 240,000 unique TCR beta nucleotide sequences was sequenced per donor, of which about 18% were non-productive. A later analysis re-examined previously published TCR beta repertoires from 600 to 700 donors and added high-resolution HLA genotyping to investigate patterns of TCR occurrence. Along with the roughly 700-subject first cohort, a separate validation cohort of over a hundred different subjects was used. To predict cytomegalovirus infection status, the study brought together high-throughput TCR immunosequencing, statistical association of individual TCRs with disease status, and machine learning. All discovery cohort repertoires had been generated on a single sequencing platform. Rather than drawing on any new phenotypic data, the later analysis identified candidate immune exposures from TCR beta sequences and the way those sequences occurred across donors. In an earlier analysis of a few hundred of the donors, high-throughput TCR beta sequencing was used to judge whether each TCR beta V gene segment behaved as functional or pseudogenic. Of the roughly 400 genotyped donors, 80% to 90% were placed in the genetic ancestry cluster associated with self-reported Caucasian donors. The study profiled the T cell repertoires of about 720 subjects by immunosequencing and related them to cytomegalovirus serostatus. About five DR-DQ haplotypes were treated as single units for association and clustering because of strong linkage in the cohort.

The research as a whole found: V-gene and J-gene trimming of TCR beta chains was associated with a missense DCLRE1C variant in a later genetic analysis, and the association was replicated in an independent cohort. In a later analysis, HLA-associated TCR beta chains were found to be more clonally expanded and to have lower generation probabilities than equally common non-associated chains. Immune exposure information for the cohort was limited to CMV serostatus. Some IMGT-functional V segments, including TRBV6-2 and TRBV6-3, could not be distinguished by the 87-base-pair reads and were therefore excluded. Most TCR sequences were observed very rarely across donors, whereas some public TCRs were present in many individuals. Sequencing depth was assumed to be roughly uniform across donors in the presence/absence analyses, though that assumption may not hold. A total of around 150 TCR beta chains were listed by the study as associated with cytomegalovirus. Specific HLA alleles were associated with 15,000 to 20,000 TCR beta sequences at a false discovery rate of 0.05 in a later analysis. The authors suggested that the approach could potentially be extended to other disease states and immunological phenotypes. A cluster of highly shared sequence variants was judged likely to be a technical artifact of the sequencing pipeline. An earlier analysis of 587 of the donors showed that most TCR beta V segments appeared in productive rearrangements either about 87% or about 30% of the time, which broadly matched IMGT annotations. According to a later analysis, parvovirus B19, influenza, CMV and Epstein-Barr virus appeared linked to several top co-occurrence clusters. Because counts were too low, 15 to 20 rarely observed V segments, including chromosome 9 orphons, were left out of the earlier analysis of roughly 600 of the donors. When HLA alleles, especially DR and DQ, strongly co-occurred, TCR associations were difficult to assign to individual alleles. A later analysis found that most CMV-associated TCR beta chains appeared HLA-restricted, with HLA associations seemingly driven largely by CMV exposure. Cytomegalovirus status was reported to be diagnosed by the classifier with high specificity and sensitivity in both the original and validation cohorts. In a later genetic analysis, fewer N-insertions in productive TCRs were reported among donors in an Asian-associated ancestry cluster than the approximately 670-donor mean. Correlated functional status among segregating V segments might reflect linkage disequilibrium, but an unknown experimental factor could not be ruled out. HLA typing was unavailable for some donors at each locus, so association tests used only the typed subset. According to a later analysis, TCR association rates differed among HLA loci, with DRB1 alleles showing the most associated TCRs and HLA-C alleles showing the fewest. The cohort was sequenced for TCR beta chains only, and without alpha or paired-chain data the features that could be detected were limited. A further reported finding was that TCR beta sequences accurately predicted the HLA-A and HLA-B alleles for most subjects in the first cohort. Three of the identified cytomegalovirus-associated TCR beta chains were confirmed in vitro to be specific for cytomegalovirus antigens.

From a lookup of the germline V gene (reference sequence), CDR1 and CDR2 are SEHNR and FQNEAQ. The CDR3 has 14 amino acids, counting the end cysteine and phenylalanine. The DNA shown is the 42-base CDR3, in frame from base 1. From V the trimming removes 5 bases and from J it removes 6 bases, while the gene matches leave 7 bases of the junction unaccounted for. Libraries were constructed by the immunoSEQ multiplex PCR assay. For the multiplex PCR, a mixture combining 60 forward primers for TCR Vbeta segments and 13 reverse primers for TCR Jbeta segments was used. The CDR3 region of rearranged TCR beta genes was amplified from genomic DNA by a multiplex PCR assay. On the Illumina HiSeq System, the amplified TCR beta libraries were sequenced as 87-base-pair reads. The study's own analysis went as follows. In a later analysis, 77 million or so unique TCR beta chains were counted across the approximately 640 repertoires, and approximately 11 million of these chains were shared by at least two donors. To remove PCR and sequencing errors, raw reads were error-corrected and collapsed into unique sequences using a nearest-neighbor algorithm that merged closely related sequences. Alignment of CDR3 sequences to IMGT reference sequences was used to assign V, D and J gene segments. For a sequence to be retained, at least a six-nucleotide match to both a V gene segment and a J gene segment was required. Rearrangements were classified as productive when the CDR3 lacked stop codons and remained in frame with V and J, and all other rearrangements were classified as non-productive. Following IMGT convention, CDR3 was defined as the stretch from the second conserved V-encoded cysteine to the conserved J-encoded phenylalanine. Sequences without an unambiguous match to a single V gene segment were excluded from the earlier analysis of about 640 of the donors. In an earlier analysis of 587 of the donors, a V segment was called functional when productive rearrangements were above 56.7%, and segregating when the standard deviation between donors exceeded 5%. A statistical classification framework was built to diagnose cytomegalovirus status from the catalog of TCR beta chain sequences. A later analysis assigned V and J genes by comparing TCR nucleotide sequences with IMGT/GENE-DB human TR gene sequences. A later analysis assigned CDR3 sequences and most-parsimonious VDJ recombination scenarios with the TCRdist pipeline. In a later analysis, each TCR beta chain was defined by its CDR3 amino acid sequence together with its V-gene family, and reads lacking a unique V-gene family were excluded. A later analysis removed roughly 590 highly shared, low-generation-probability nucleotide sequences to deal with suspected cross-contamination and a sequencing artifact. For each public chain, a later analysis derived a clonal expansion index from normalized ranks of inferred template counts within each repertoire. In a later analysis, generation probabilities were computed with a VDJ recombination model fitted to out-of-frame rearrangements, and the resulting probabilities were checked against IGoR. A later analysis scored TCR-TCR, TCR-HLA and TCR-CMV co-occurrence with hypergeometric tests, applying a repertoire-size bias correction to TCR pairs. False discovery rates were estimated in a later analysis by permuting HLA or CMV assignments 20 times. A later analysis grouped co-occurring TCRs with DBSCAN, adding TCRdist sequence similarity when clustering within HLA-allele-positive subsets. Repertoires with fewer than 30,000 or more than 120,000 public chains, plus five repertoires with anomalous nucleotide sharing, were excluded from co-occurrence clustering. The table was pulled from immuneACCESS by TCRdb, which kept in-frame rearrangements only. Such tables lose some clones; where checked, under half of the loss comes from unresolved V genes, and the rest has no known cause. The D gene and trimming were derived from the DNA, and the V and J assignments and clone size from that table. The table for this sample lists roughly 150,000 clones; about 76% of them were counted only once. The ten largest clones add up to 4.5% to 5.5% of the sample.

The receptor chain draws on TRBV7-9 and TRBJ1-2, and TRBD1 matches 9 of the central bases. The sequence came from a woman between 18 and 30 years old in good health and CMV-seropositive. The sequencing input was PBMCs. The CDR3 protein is CASSQTGQGNGYTF. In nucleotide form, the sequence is TGTGCCAGCAGCCAAACGGGACAGGGAAATGGCTACACCTTC. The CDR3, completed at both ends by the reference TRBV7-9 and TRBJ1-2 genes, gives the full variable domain DTGVSQNPRHKITKRGQNVTFRCDPISEHNRLYWYRQTLGQGPEFLTYFQNEAQLEKSRLLSDRFSAERPKGSFSTLEIQRTEQGDSAMYLCASSQTGQGNGYTFGSGTRLTVV.